The 27 T cell receptor beta chains reported below all come from one sample, sequenced in a study of T cells in Graves' hyperthyroidism and ophthalmopathy (dated by TCRdb to between 2018 and 2021). The method behind the library was multiplex PCR. Sequencing took place on an Illumina HiSeq 2000. The TCR beta CDR3 regions were amplified from the RNA transcripts. The TCR CDR3 was subjected to a first round of RT-PCR using the HTBI primer set and the Qiagen OneStep RT-PCR kit. TCRdb reprocessed the public reads (quality trimming at Q25 with fastp, clone calling with MiXCR) and kept in-frame beta chains. Here each entry gathers all rows of one CDR3 protein and keeps the most common genes and DNA. Here the sample has some 500,000 distinct CDR3 sequences; roughly a quarter occur a single time. 10% to 12% of the sample is taken by the ten largest. The sample consisted of blood. The source is a young woman with Graves' ophthalmopathy.

The genes are TRBV7-2 and TRBJ2-7; 7 bases map to TRBD2. Trimming at V came to 5 bases and at J to 3 bases, leaving 7 bases not matched to a gene. The CDR3 is 14 residues long. Germline CDR1 and CDR2: SGHTA and FQGNSA. The CDR3 region is CASSPQPGGYEQYF. The CDR3 DNA follows: TGTGCCAGCAGCCCCCAGCCGGGGGGCTACGAGCAGTACTTC. Together with reference TRBV7-2 and TRBJ2-7, the CDR3 gives the full variable domain: GAGVSQSPSNKVTEKGKDVELRCDPISGHTALYWYRQSLGQGLEFLIYFQGNSAPDKSGLPSDRFSAERTGGSVSTLTIQRTQQEDSAVYLCASSPQPGGYEQYFGPGTRLTVT.

This chain connects TRBV12-3 or TRBV12-4 to TRBJ1-3, with unresolved D. This CDR3 is 14 amino acids long. Trimming cost V 4 bases and J 0 bases, with 7 bases left between them. The DNA of the CDR3 is TGTGCCAGCAGTTCCGCTCTCTCTGGAAACACCATATATTTT. The encoded protein is CASSSALSGNTIYF.

CDR3 nucleotide sequence: TGTGCCAGCAGCGCTAAGTCGGCGGCGGGCTACACCTTC. Protein sequence: CASSAKSAAGYTF. The chain carries TRBV9 and TRBJ1-2; D ambiguous. The CDR3 has 13 residues. Germline V CDR1 and CDR2: SGDLS, YYNGEE. V gave up 3 bases and J gave up 8 bases, with 14 bases separating them.

A word on this clonotype: A much larger clone differs from this one at a single base, so this may be a read error. V gene TRBV11-2 combines with J gene TRBJ1-3, with unresolved D. CDR1 SGHAT and CDR2 FQNNGV come from the germline V gene. CDR3 size: 14 residues. DNA of the CDR3: TGTGCCAGCAGCCCGATCAGAGCTGGAAACACCAGATATTTT. Encoded protein: CASSPIRAGNTRYF.

Details on this clonotype: A junction boundary mismatches the germline segment, possibly from a read error. The chain couples TRBV15 to TRBJ1-1, with D unresolved. The CDR3 runs 12 residues. CDR1 is LNHNV and CDR2 is YYDKDF in the germline V gene (reference sequence). CDR3 nucleotide sequence: TGTGCCACCAGCAGAGGGGTGACTGAAGCTCTCTTT. Amino acids: CATSRGVTEALF.

This clonotype has at least ten counts. CDR3 loop: CASSPRQGGHGYTF. The CDR3 coding sequence is TGTGCCAGCTCACCAAGACAGGGTGGTCATGGCTACACCTTC. This chain connects TRBV18 to TRBJ1-2; 7 bases are a match to TRBD1. Germline V gives CDR1 KGHSH, CDR2 LQKENI. The CDR3 runs 14 residues. Trimming removed 2 bases from V and 6 bases from J; junction bases left unmatched: 6.

The sample holds many counts of this clonotype. This rearrangement joins TRBV12-3 or TRBV12-4 to TRBJ2-7, with 8 bases that match TRBD1. The V gene end was trimmed by 1 base and the J gene end by 4 bases; junction bases not matched to a gene: 6. There are 15 residues in the CDR3. The CDR3 DNA is TGTGCCAGCAGTTTAGAAACAGGGGGTTATTACGAGCAGTACTTC. Its protein product is CASSLETGGYYEQYF.

This clonotype was counted at least ten times. V is TRBV20-1 and J is TRBJ2-2; no clear D. The CDR3 is 16 amino acids. V was shortened by 0 bases and J by 1 base, with 12 bases between the two germline ends. From germline, CDR1 is DFQATT and CDR2 SNEGSKA (reference sequence). CDR3 nucleotide sequence: TGCAGTGCTAGAGAGGGTAGGCAGCTGAACACCGGGGAGCTGTTTTTT. Translating gives CSAREGRQLNTGELFF.

This clonotype was observed a handful of times. The V and J genes are TRBV20-1 and TRBJ1-5; no reliable D call. V was clipped by 0 bases and J by 7 bases, with 4 bases between them. Germline V gives CDR1 DFQATT, CDR2 SNEGSKA (reference sequence). The CDR3 extends over 11 amino acids. The CDR3: CSARDRQPQHF. The CDR3, as DNA: TGCAGTGCTAGAGATCGACAGCCCCAGCATTTT.

This clonotype came up many times. The junction does not match germline at one end; this may be a read error. The chain employs TRBV2 and TRBJ1-2; 8 bases line up with TRBD1. The V gene's germline CDR1 is SNHLY and CDR2 FYNNEI. The length of the CDR3 is 12 residues. The CDR3 DNA reads as TGTGCCAGCAGACTGACAGGGGATGGCCACACCTTC. Translation gives CASRLTGDGHTF.

The genes are TRBV12-3 or TRBV12-4 and TRBJ1-1; D perhaps matches TRBD1 (5 bases). Trimming took 3 bases from V and 5 from J, leaving 13 bases between them. This CDR3 contains 14 residues. The CDR3 reads CASSLQGRVTEAFF. CDR3 sequence (DNA): TGTGCCAGCAGTTTGCAGGGTAGGGTGACTGAAGCTTTCTTT.

This clonotype appeared a few times. The gene calls are TRBV28 and TRBJ2-7; TRBD2 matches at 10 bases. CDR1 and CDR2 (germline): MDHEN, SYDVKM. V gave up 7 bases and J gave up 3 bases; unmatched junction bases: 9. The CDR3 runs 15 residues. This CDR3 reads CASTTTGTSVYEQYF. In DNA, the CDR3 is TGTGCCAGCACAACCACCGGGACTAGCGTCTACGAGCAGTACTTC.

This clonotype was seen repeatedly, ten times or more. This sequence joins TRBV7-8 and TRBJ2-5; D is unresolved. V was pared by 1 base and J by 3 bases, with 9 bases between. Germline V gives CDR1 SGHVS, CDR2 FQNEAQ. There are 14 residues in the CDR3. In nucleotides, the CDR3 is TGTGCCAGCAGCTTAGGTTTTGCAGAAGAGACCCAGTACTTC. It translates to CASSLGFAEETQYF.

The table lists this clonotype with a few counts. The chain uses TRBV12-3 or TRBV12-4 and TRBJ2-7; 11 positions match TRBD1. The CDR3 sequence is 16 residues long. Losses at the gene ends were 6 bases for V and 6 bases for J; bases not matched to a gene: 13. Here the CDR3 DNA reads TGTGCCAGCAGCCAACCCGGGACAGGGGGGCCCAGCGAGCAGTACTTC. It codes for CASSQPGTGGPSEQYF.

Regarding this clonotype: This may be a read error, as it is one base from a much larger clone. The chain recombines TRBV12-3 or TRBV12-4 with TRBJ1-2; D is ambiguous. The CDR3 length is 13 residues. CDR3 DNA: TGTGCCGGCAGTTACGGACCGGATGAAGGCTACACCTTC. Protein product: CAGSYGPDEGYTF.

This clonotype appeared many times. The CDR3 is CASSPRGQNTGELFF. The CDR3 DNA reads TGTGCCAGCAGTCCCCGAGGACAGAACACCGGGGAGCTGTTTTTT. The chain has TRBV27 and TRBJ2-2; tentative D call: TRBD1 (5 bases). Germline V gene data show CDR1 as MNHEY and CDR2 as SMNVEV (reference sequence). The CDR3 sequence is 15 residues long. V shed 5 bases and J shed 1 base, with 11 bases lying between them.

This clonotype was counted only a few times. The V and J genes are TRBV11-2 and TRBJ2-3; 8 bases align to TRBD2. The V gene's germline CDR1 is SGHAT and CDR2 FQNNGV. The CDR3 runs to 16 residues. V lost 3 bases to trimming and J lost 1 base; unmatched junction nucleotides: 6. CDR3 in amino acids: CASSLTPGRGTDTQYF. The CDR3, as DNA: TGTGCCAGCAGCTTGACTCCCGGGAGGGGCACAGATACGCAGTATTTT.

This clonotype was detected ten times or more. The chain uses TRBV2 and TRBJ1-5; TRBD1 matches at 7 bases. The germline V gene has CDR1 SNHLY and CDR2 FYNNEI. The CDR3 is made up of 16 amino acids. J lost 3 bases, V lost 2 bases, and 7 bases had no gene match. CDR3 DNA: TGTGCCAGCAGTGAAAACAGGGGTGACAACAATCAGCCCCAGCATTTT. Translation gives CASSENRGDNNQPQHF.

In its sample, this clonotype was seen a few times. This chain links TRBV5-5 with TRBJ2-7; 11 bases match TRBD2. V shed 2 bases, J shed 3 bases, and the junction held 1 base outside the gene matches. In germline, CDR1 is SGHKS, CDR2 YYEKEE (reference sequence). CDR3 size: 14 residues. The CDR3 loop is CASSFSGGDYEQYF. For the CDR3, the DNA is TGTGCCAGCAGCTTTAGCGGGGGGGACTACGAGCAGTACTTC.

This clonotype showed up many times. Germline and junction disagree at one end, which may indicate a read error. CDR3 in amino acids: CSARDPGQGYEQCF. CDR3 sequence (DNA): TGCAGTGCTAGAGATCCGGGACAGGGCTACGAGCAGTGCTTC. The chain uses TRBV20-1 and TRBJ2-7; 9 nucleotides line up with TRBD1. CDR3 size: 14 residues. Germline values: CDR1 DFQATT, CDR2 SNEGSKA (reference sequence).

The chain employs TRBV18 and TRBJ2-1, with TRBD1 matching 10 bases. Germline CDR1 reads KGHSH; CDR2 reads LQKENI. The CDR3 is 15 residues long. With 1 base clipped from V and 7 bases from J, the junction kept 4 bases outside the gene matches. CDR3 DNA sequence: TGTGCCAGCTCACCACTCGGACAGGGGGTTAATGAGCAGTTCTTC. Translation gives CASSPLGQGVNEQFF.

This clonotype was counted a single time. A read error is likely, as this CDR3 ends without the conserved phenylalanine or tryptophan. The rearrangement uses TRBV29-1 and TRBJ2-7, with D unclear. Trimming stripped 4 bases from V and 2 bases from J, with 12 bases between. The CDR3 runs to 13 residues. CDR1 SQVTM and CDR2 ANQGSEA come from the germline V gene. CDR3 region: CSVVGADTYEQYY. CDR3 nucleotides: TGCAGCGTTGTAGGCGCAGATACCTACGAGCAGTACTAC.

This clonotype came up many times. The chain combines TRBV12-3 or TRBV12-4 with TRBJ1-1; D call uncertain. CDR3 length equals 15 residues. V lost 0 bases and J lost 7, with 15 bases in between. The CDR3 sequence: CASSLARGYRREAFF. In DNA, the CDR3 is TGTGCCAGCAGTTTAGCGCGAGGGTATCGCCGTGAAGCTTTCTTT.

This clonotype was seen ten or more times. The V call is TRBV2, the J call TRBJ1-3, with 9 bases matching TRBD1. Germline lookup yields CDR1 SNHLY and CDR2 FYNNEI. The CDR3 is 14 amino acids. The J segment lost 1 base and the V segment lost 8 bases, leaving 3 bases of the junction unmatched. This CDR3 is CASGGTGSGNTIYF. CDR3 bases: TGTGCCAGCGGAGGGACAGGGTCTGGAAACACCATATATTTT.

Many counts were recorded for this clonotype. J is TRBJ2-6 and V is TRBV20-1, with D possibly being TRBD1 (5 bases). The CDR3 totals 14 residues. CDR1 is DFQATT, CDR2 SNEGSKA, per germline (reference sequence). Trimming left V 3 bases short and J 1 base short, with 7 bases between. CDR3 protein: CSASQGSGANVLTF. The CDR3 region has the DNA TGCAGTGCTAGTCAGGGATCTGGGGCCAACGTCCTGACTTTC.

The chain recombines TRBV7-2 with TRBJ1-1, with 8 bases identical to TRBD1. Looked up from germline, CDR1 is SGHTA and CDR2 is FQGNSA. This CDR3 contains 15 residues. The ends lost 6 bases at V and 1 base at J; junction bases unmatched: 7. The CDR3 spells CASSHTGGWNTEAFF. CDR3 sequence (DNA): TGTGCCAGCAGTCACACAGGGGGATGGAACACTGAAGCTTTCTTT.

V is TRBV27 and J is TRBJ2-2, with no clear D. CDR3 size: 14 residues. CDR1 is MNHEY and CDR2 is SMNVEV in the germline V gene (reference sequence). V was pared by 3 bases and J by 6 bases, with 11 bases between. This CDR3 is CASSLGSSPGELFF. The CDR3 coding sequence is TGTGCCAGCAGTTTGGGCTCGTCTCCCGGGGAGCTGTTTTTT.